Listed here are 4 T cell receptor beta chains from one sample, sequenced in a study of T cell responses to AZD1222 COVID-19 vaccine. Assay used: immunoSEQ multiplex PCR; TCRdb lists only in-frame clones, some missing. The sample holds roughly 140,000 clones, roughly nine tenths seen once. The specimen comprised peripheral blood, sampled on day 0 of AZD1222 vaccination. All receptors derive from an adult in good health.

This CDR3 reads CASSTGLLYGYTF. As DNA, the CDR3 is TGTGCCAGCAGTACGGGACTGCTCTATGGCTACACCTTC. The chain employs TRBV12-3 or TRBV12-4 and TRBJ1-2; weak D call: TRBD1 (5 bases). V was pared by 5 bases and J by 4 bases, with 11 bases between. The CDR3 consists of 13 residues.

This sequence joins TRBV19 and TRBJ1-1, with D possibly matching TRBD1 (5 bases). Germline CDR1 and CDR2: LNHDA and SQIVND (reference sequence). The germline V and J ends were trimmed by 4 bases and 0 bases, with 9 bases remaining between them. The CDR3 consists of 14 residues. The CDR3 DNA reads TGTGCCAGTAGTAACAGGCCCATGAACACTGAAGCTTTCTTT. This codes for CASSNRPMNTEAFF.

CDR3 DNA sequence: TGTGCCAGTAGTCAAAAAGGACAGAAGCGAACGAACACCGGGGAGCTGTTTTTT. Translated, it gives CASSQKGQKRTNTGELFF. The V call is TRBV19, the J call TRBJ2-2, with D perhaps TRBD1 (6 bases). The germline V gene has CDR1 LNHDA and CDR2 SQIVND (reference sequence). Deletions cut 5 bases from V and 0 bases from J, with 19 bases between. This CDR3 is built from 18 residues.

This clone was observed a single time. CDR3: CSVDAGKYGYTF. In DNA form, the CDR3 reads TGCAGCGTTGACGCGGGGAAATATGGCTACACCTTC. V usage is TRBV29-1 and J usage is TRBJ1-2; D gene unclear. CDR3 length: 12 amino acids. V was shortened by 3 bases and J by 5 bases, with 10 bases between the two germline ends. Looked up from germline, CDR1 is SQVTM and CDR2 is ANQGSEA.